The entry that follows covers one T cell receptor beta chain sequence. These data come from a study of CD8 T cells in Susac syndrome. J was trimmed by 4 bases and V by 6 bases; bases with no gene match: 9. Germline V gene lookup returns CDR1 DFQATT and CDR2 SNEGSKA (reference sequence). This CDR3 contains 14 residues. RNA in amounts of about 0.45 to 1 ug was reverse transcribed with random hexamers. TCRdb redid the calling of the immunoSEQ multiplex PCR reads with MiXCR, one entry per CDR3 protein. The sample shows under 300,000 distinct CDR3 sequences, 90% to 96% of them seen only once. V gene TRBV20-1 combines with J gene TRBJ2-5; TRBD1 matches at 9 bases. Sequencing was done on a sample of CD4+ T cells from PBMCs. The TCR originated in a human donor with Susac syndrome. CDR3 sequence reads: CSALGQGFRETQYF. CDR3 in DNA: TGCAGTGCGCTGGGACAGGGTTTTCGAGAGACCCAGTACTTC.